This TCR beta chain was sequenced for a study of blood T cells in healthy people across ages. This clonotype was counted a few times. Combining a sample-barcoded 5' primer with a J-beta primer mix, a second PCR ran for about 7 to 11 cycles. Every cDNA molecule carried a tag from a template-switch adaptor bearing 12 random nucleotides. In TCRdb, the 5' RACE reads were re-called with MiXCR into one record per CDR3 protein. The sample has just over 1 million distinct CDR3 sequences, 35% to 55% seen once; the top ten hold 15% to 20%. With V trimmed by 5 bases and J by 11 bases, 18 bases remained unmatched. The CDR3 totals 15 residues. Germline values: CDR1 DFQATT, CDR2 SNEGSKA (reference sequence).

This receptor was identified in a woman aged 55-70 years in good health. This chain connects TRBV20-1 to TRBJ2-5; 9 nucleotides align to TRBD2. The specimen was blood. The CDR3 sequence is CSAGPLAGTMIEQYF. The CDR3 DNA reads as TGCAGTGCTGGACCCCTAGCGGGAACGATGATAGAGCAGTACTTC.